The T cell receptor (beta chain) under discussion was sequenced for a study of T-cell reconstitution after alpha-beta-depleted transplantation in children. Unique molecular identifiers were used in preparing the TCRbeta library. TCRdb independently ran MiXCR on the PCR reads; one entry per CDR3 protein. This table holds about 600,000 distinct CDR3 sequences, roughly a tenth found once. This clonotype was recorded a few times. Per germline, CDR1 LGHDT and CDR2 YNNKEL (reference sequence). The CDR3 is made up of 15 amino acids. Deletions cut 3 bases from V and 4 bases from J, with 12 bases between. The source material was PBMCs from the stem cell graft donor, sampled from the stem cell graft. The chain recombines TRBV3-1 with TRBJ2-2, with D possibly being TRBD1 (6 bases). The clonotype originates from a human donor who donated a stem cell graft to a child with acute myeloid leukemia. CDR3 loop: CASSHPGRGTGELFF. CDR3 bases: TGTGCCAGCAGCCACCCAGGCAGGGGCACCGGGGAGCTGTTTTTT.